This entry is about one T cell receptor beta chain. What it recognizes is unknown. This entry is derived from a study of blood T cells in healthy people across ages. This CDR3 has 16 amino acids. V lost 0 bases and J 5 bases, leaving 17 bases between the germline ends. Germline CDR1 is SGHRS and CDR2 is YFSETQ. A second PCR of about 7 to 12 cycles used a sample-barcoded 5' primer and a J-beta primer mix. TCRdb analysed the 5' RACE reads with MiXCR anew, one entry per CDR3 protein. The table has 710,000 or so distinct CDR3 sequences, around a fifth seen once. General observations from the study: Unsorted PBMCs blocked a conclusive comparison of naive and antigen-experienced cells. As age increased, TCR beta diversity per million T cells fell in a roughly linear fashion. Long-lived and aged donors differed, with more naive CD4+ cells and higher diversity in the long-lived.

Whenever a sample was processed, at least 7 million PBMCs were isolated. Sequenced sample: blood. The gene calls are TRBV5-1 and TRBJ2-5; tentatively, D is TRBD1 or TRBD2 (5 bases each). The TCR comes from a man in his 70s in good health. CDR3: CASSLGDGHVMETQYF. The DNA of the CDR3 is TGCGCCAGCAGCTTGGGGGACGGACATGTTATGGAGACCCAGTACTTC.